This T cell receptor (beta chain) was obtained from a study of T-cell reconstitution after alpha-beta-depleted transplantation in children. V dropped 4 bases and J dropped 2 bases, with 15 bases sitting between them. CDR1 and CDR2 (germline): SGHTA, FQGTGA. The CDR3 loop spans 17 amino acids. This clonotype was picked up a small number of times. What it recognizes is unknown. Unique molecular identifiers were built into the TCRbeta library. One entry per CDR3 protein results from TCRdb running MiXCR on the PCR reads. The sample holds about 300,000 distinct CDR3 sequences; over 7.5% are singletons and the top ten take approximately 9.6%. Points from the study as a whole: Counts and diversity of T cells one year after transplant came mostly from newly produced T cells.

The rearrangement uses TRBV7-3 and TRBJ2-6; no reliable D call. Sequences were derived from peripheral blood, sampled 360 days after TCRalphabeta/CD19-depleted stem cell transplant. The source of this sequence is a female patient aged 2-9 years who had a stem cell transplant for Fanconi anemia, so the T cells may come from the graft donor. CDR3 residues: CASSSERGTPGANVLTF. The DNA for the CDR3 is TGTGCCAGCAGCTCCGAGCGCGGAACGCCTGGGGCCAACGTCCTGACTTTC.